Sequencing of this TCR beta chain was carried out in a study of blood T cell repertoires in COVID-19. Study background: The samples span acute and convalescent COVID-19 from the United States, Italy and Spain.

With 7 bases clipped from V and 4 bases from J, the junction kept 11 bases outside the gene matches. The germline CDR1 and CDR2 sequences are LNHDA and SQIVND (reference sequence). The CDR3 runs to 15 residues. TCRdb's table, derived via immunoSEQ multiplex PCR, lists solely in-frame clones and lacks some. There are 220,000 or so clones in the sample; about 90% occur only once, and around 0.84% lies in the top ten. The sequencing input was peripheral blood. The chain couples TRBV19 to TRBJ1-1, with 8 bases aligning to TRBD1. The receptor comes from a man in his sixties with COVID-19, enrolled during active disease. In DNA form, the CDR3 reads TGTGCCAGTACCCTTCAGGGGGCAAGGAGCACTGAAGCTTTCTTT. Translated, it gives CASTLQGARSTEAFF. The full variable domain, completed using reference TRBV19 and TRBJ1-1, is DGGITQSPKYLFRKEGQNVTLSCEQNLNHDAMYWYRQDPGQGLRLIYYSQIVNDFQKGDIAEGYSVSREKKESFPLTVTSAQKNPTAFYLCASTLQGARSTEAFFGQGTRLTVV.